Listed here are 3 T cell receptor beta chains from one sample, sequenced in a study of blood T cell repertoires in COVID-19. Method: immunoSEQ multiplex PCR; TCRdb's copy keeps in-frame clones and lacks some. The sample has some 130,000 clones; 80% to 90% are singletons. The sample comprised peripheral blood. These receptors were collected from a man in his sixties with COVID-19, enrolled during active disease.

The chain carries TRBV6-2 or TRBV6-3 and TRBJ1-1; the D is unclear. The length of the CDR3 is 17 residues. V lost 6 bases and J lost 1, with 21 bases in between. From germline, CDR1 is MNHEY and CDR2 SVGEGT. The CDR3 spells CASSNTPWSRGNTEAFF. For the CDR3, the DNA is TGTGCCAGCAGCAATACTCCCTGGTCCCGGGGGAACACTGAAGCTTTCTTT.

The chain is built from TRBV6-5 and TRBJ1-3, with D unclear. Germline V CDR1 and CDR2: MNHEY, SVGAGI. Trimming took off 2 bases at V and 4 bases at J, with 9 bases between the two ends. CDR3 length equals 14 residues. CDR3 residues: CASSYRSGGNTIYF. The DNA for the CDR3 is TGTGCCAGCAGTTACAGGTCCGGGGGAAACACCATATATTTT.

The chain has TRBV3-1 (or the pseudogene TRBV3-2) and TRBJ2-1; 12 positions match TRBD2. CDR3 length equals 17 residues. After removal of 4 bases from V and 2 bases from J, the junction contained 6 bases not matched to a gene. CDR1 and CDR2 (germline): LGHDT, YNNKEL (reference sequence). CDR3 bases: TGTGCCAGCAGCCCCCGGACTAGCGGGGTTACCTACAATGAGCAGTTCTTC. It yields the protein CASSPRTSGVTYNEQFF.